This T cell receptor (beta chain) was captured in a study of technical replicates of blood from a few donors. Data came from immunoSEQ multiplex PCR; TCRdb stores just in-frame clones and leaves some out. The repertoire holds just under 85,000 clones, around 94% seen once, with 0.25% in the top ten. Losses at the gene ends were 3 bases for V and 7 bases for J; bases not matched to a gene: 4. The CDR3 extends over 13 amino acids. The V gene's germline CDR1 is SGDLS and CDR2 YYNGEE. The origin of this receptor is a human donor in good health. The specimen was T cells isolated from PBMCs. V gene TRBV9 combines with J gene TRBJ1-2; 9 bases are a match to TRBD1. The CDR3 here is CASSDTGGSGYTF. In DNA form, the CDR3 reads TGTGCCAGCAGCGACACAGGGGGCAGTGGCTACACCTTC. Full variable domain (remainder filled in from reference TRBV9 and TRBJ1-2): DSGVTQTPKHLITATGQRVTLRCSPRSGDLSVYWYQQSLDQGLQFLIQYYNGEERAKGNILERFSAQQFPDLHSELNLSSLELGDSALYFCASSDTGGSGYTFGSGTRLTVV.